This is a list of T cell receptor beta chains from one sample in a study of response to subunit inactivated influenza vaccine. TCRdb used MiXCR to reprocess the RT-PCR reads, holding one entry per CDR3 protein. The sample has hundreds of thousands of distinct CDR3 sequences, around 11% seen once. This same sample was also taken into another study, of T cells expressing NK-cell markers.

Sequencing used PBMCs from blood, obtained on the day of vaccination. The receptors originated from a man aged 45-65 years who received an inactivated influenza vaccine. The CDR3 runs from the conserved cysteine through the conserved F or W. A D gene is named only where the DNA matches it firmly. The size field is filled for only some rows; it gives once, few, many or a size class.

abundance: -
len: 14
d_gene: -
v_gene: TRBV18
j_gene: TRBJ2-1
CDR3aa: CASSPPGLTNEQFF
CDR3nt: TGTGCCAGCTCACCGCCGGGTCTAACCAATGAGCAGTTCTTC

abundance: -
len: 16
d_gene: -
v_gene: TRBV12-3/TRBV12-4
j_gene: TRBJ1-3
CDR3aa: CASSLYRADSGNTIYF
CDR3nt: TGTGCCAGCAGTTTATACAGAGCAGACTCTGGAAACACCATATATTTT

abundance: few
len: 17
d_gene: -
v_gene: TRBV4-2
j_gene: TRBJ1-5
CDR3aa: CASSQGDGGAIHQPQHF
CDR3nt: TGTGCCAGCAGCCAAGGGGATGGGGGAGCAATTCATCAGCCCCAGCATTTT

abundance: -
len: 11
d_gene: -
v_gene: TRBV30
j_gene: TRBJ2-7
CDR3aa: CAWSRAYEQYF
CDR3nt: TGTGCCTGGTCTCGAGCCTACGAGCAGTACTTC

abundance: -
len: 16
d_gene: -
v_gene: TRBV12-3/TRBV12-4
j_gene: TRBJ2-1
CDR3aa: CASSFGRPSSYNEQFF
CDR3nt: TGTGCCAGCAGTTTCGGTAGGCCCAGCTCCTACAATGAGCAGTTCTTC

abundance: few
len: 15
d_gene: TRBD1
v_gene: TRBV6-2/TRBV6-3
j_gene: TRBJ2-5
CDR3aa: CASSYYRGDQETQYF
CDR3nt: TGTGCCAGCAGTTACTACAGGGGTGACCAAGAGACCCAGTACTTC

abundance: -
len: 14
d_gene: -
v_gene: TRBV5-1
j_gene: TRBJ2-5
CDR3aa: CASRTWSGQETQYF
CDR3nt: TGCGCCAGCCGGACATGGAGTGGCCAAGAGACCCAGTACTTC

abundance: many
len: 15
d_gene: TRBD1
v_gene: TRBV7-6
j_gene: TRBJ2-3
CDR3aa: CASSLANRGTDTQYF
CDR3nt: TGTGCCAGCAGCTTAGCAAACAGGGGTACAGATACGCAGTATTTT

abundance: -
len: 17
d_gene: TRBD2
v_gene: TRBV7-9
j_gene: TRBJ2-1
CDR3aa: CASSLDWGSGAYNEQFF
CDR3nt: TGTGCCAGCAGCTTAGATTGGGGTAGCGGGGCTTACAATGAGCAGTTCTTC

abundance: -
len: 14
d_gene: -
v_gene: TRBV5-1
j_gene: TRBJ2-7
CDR3aa: CASSYAQGFYEQYF
CDR3nt: TGCGCCAGCAGCTATGCGCAGGGCTTCTACGAGCAGTACTTC

abundance: many
len: 16
d_gene: -
v_gene: TRBV3-1
j_gene: TRBJ2-2
CDR3aa: CASSQETGAYTGELFF
CDR3nt: TGTGCCAGCAGCCAAGAAACAGGCGCCTATACCGGGGAGCTGTTTTTT

abundance: many
len: 15
d_gene: -
v_gene: TRBV20-1
j_gene: TRBJ2-5
CDR3aa: CSARDGVRGQETQYF
CDR3nt: TGCAGTGCTAGAGACGGCGTTAGGGGGCAAGAGACCCAGTACTTC

abundance: -
len: 15
d_gene: TRBD1
v_gene: TRBV18
j_gene: TRBJ2-7
CDR3aa: CASSPRTGMSYEQYF
CDR3nt: TGTGCCAGCTCACCAAGGACAGGCATGTCCTACGAGCAGTACTTC

abundance: few
len: 16
d_gene: TRBD2
v_gene: TRBV6-2/TRBV6-3
j_gene: TRBJ2-1
CDR3aa: CASSYVERGLGDEQFF
CDR3nt: TGTGCCAGCAGTTATGTTGAGCGGGGGCTAGGGGATGAGCAGTTCTTC

abundance: few
len: 12
d_gene: TRBD2
v_gene: TRBV5-1
j_gene: TRBJ2-7
CDR3aa: CASTSGGGEQYF
CDR3nt: TGCGCCAGCACTTCGGGAGGTGGAGAGCAGTACTTC

abundance: -
len: 15
d_gene: TRBD1
v_gene: TRBV7-9
j_gene: TRBJ2-7
CDR3aa: CATTDSGTGDKVQYF
CDR3nt: TGTGCCACCACCGATTCCGGGACAGGGGACAAAGTGCAGTACTTC

abundance: few
len: 15
d_gene: -
v_gene: TRBV6-2/TRBV6-3
j_gene: TRBJ1-5
CDR3aa: CASSYFTGNNQPQHF
CDR3nt: TGTGCCAGCAGTTACTTCACAGGGAACAATCAGCCCCAGCATTTT

abundance: -
len: 15
d_gene: -
v_gene: TRBV6-1
j_gene: TRBJ1-4
CDR3aa: CASRTSRVSNEKLFF
CDR3nt: TGTGCCAGCAGGACGTCCAGGGTTTCAAATGAAAAACTGTTTTTT

abundance: few
len: 13
d_gene: -
v_gene: TRBV10-3
j_gene: TRBJ2-7
CDR3aa: CAISRDNSYEQYF
CDR3nt: TGTGCCATCAGTCGTGATAACTCCTACGAGCAGTACTTC

abundance: few
len: 13
d_gene: -
v_gene: TRBV12-3/TRBV12-4
j_gene: TRBJ1-5
CDR3aa: CASSPQEAQPQHF
CDR3nt: TGTGCCAGCAGTCCCCAGGAGGCTCAGCCCCAGCATTTT

abundance: -
len: 13
d_gene: -
v_gene: TRBV7-2
j_gene: TRBJ2-7
CDR3aa: CAGPLQAVYEQYF
CDR3nt: TGTGCCGGGCCCCTACAGGCGGTCTACGAGCAGTACTTC

abundance: -
len: 13
d_gene: -
v_gene: TRBV3-1
j_gene: TRBJ2-7
CDR3aa: CASSQDSSVKQYF
CDR3nt: TGTGCCAGCAGCCAAGACAGCAGTGTGAAGCAGTACTTC

abundance: many
len: 15
d_gene: TRBD1
v_gene: TRBV10-3
j_gene: TRBJ1-1
CDR3aa: CAIKGTGAQNTEAFF
CDR3nt: TGTGCCATCAAAGGGACAGGGGCCCAGAACACTGAAGCTTTCTTT

abundance: few
len: 13
d_gene: -
v_gene: TRBV5-5
j_gene: TRBJ1-1
CDR3aa: CASSFRVDTEAFF
CDR3nt: TGTGCCAGCAGCTTCAGGGTTGACACTGAAGCTTTCTTT

abundance: -
len: 16
d_gene: TRBD2
v_gene: TRBV20-1
j_gene: TRBJ2-3
CDR3aa: CSASSGGGGAGDTQYF
CDR3nt: TGCAGTGCTAGCTCAGGTGGCGGGGGGGCCGGAGATACGCAGTATTTT

abundance: -
len: 15
d_gene: TRBD2
v_gene: TRBV6-2/TRBV6-3
j_gene: TRBJ2-5
CDR3aa: CASSYGLAGQETQYF
CDR3nt: TGTGCCAGCAGTTACGGCCTAGCGGGGCAAGAGACCCAGTACTTC

abundance: -
len: 14
d_gene: -
v_gene: TRBV7-2
j_gene: TRBJ2-7
CDR3aa: CASSFRAGVHEQYF
CDR3nt: TGTGCCAGCAGCTTCAGGGCAGGGGTACACGAGCAGTACTTC

abundance: -
len: 12
d_gene: -
v_gene: TRBV7-2
j_gene: TRBJ1-6
CDR3aa: CASRDYNSPLHF
CDR3nt: TGTGCCAGCAGAGACTATAATTCACCCCTCCACTTT

abundance: few
len: 11
d_gene: -
v_gene: TRBV29-1
j_gene: TRBJ1-1
CDR3aa: CSVARVAEAFF
CDR3nt: TGCAGCGTTGCCAGGGTTGCTGAAGCTTTCTTT

abundance: few
len: 18
d_gene: TRBD1
v_gene: TRBV11-2
j_gene: TRBJ2-2
CDR3aa: CASSLDKWTGGTTGELFF
CDR3nt: TGTGCCAGCAGCTTAGACAAATGGACAGGGGGCACCACCGGGGAGCTGTTTTTT

abundance: -
len: 17
d_gene: TRBD2
v_gene: TRBV5-6
j_gene: TRBJ2-5
CDR3aa: CASSLGASGGPQETQYF
CDR3nt: TGTGCCAGCAGCTTGGGGGCTAGCGGGGGTCCCCAAGAGACCCAGTACTTC

abundance: -
len: 14
d_gene: TRBD1
v_gene: TRBV7-2
j_gene: TRBJ2-7
CDR3aa: CASSQQPGGYEQYF
CDR3nt: TGTGCCAGCAGCCAGCAGCCAGGGGGCTACGAGCAGTACTTC

abundance: -
len: 15
d_gene: -
v_gene: TRBV19
j_gene: TRBJ2-6
CDR3aa: CASSEMGGGANVLTF
CDR3nt: TGTGCCAGTAGCGAAATGGGTGGGGGGGCCAACGTCCTGACTTTC

abundance: few
len: 14
d_gene: TRBD1
v_gene: TRBV20-1
j_gene: TRBJ2-7
CDR3aa: CSARDLTGGYEQYF
CDR3nt: TGCAGTGCTAGAGATCTTACAGGGGGATACGAGCAGTACTTC

abundance: few
len: 15
d_gene: -
v_gene: TRBV12-3/TRBV12-4
j_gene: TRBJ2-3
CDR3aa: CASTPIRVSTDTQYF
CDR3nt: TGTGCCAGCACCCCCATCAGGGTTAGCACAGATACGCAGTATTTT

abundance: -
len: 16
d_gene: TRBD2
v_gene: TRBV6-2/TRBV6-3
j_gene: TRBJ2-5
CDR3aa: CASSALALAAQETQYF
CDR3nt: TGTGCCAGCAGTGCTTTGGCGCTAGCGGCTCAAGAGACCCAGTACTTC

abundance: many
len: 14
d_gene: -
v_gene: TRBV5-1
j_gene: TRBJ2-3
CDR3aa: CASSLGGVADTQYF
CDR3nt: TGCGCCAGCAGCTTAGGGGGAGTGGCAGATACGCAGTATTTT

abundance: many
len: 13
d_gene: -
v_gene: TRBV10-3
j_gene: TRBJ1-4
CDR3aa: CAIRIATNEKLFF
CDR3nt: TGTGCCATCAGGATTGCAACTAATGAAAAACTGTTTTTT

abundance: few
len: 11
d_gene: TRBD1
v_gene: TRBV2
j_gene: TRBJ2-1
CDR3aa: CASSRQGAGFF
CDR3nt: TGTGCCAGCAGTAGACAGGGGGCAGGGTTCTTC

abundance: few
len: 14
d_gene: -
v_gene: TRBV7-9
j_gene: TRBJ2-1
CDR3aa: CASSLGGYYNEQFF
CDR3nt: TGTGCCAGCAGCTTAGGCGGGTACTACAATGAGCAGTTCTTC

abundance: -
len: 16
d_gene: TRBD2
v_gene: TRBV7-2
j_gene: TRBJ2-3
CDR3aa: CASSLGLAGAEDTQYF
CDR3nt: TGTGCCAGCAGCTTAGGACTAGCGGGGGCGGAGGATACGCAGTATTTT

abundance: many
len: 12
d_gene: -
v_gene: TRBV3-1
j_gene: TRBJ2-7
CDR3aa: CASSQVSYEQYF
CDR3nt: TGTGCCAGCAGCCAAGTAAGCTACGAGCAGTACTTC

abundance: few
len: 15
d_gene: TRBD2
v_gene: TRBV12-3/TRBV12-4
j_gene: TRBJ2-7
CDR3aa: CASSPSGGLGLEQYF
CDR3nt: TGTGCCAGCAGTCCATCGGGAGGGCTCGGGCTCGAGCAGTACTTC

abundance: few
len: 17
d_gene: TRBD2
v_gene: TRBV7-9
j_gene: TRBJ2-2
CDR3aa: CASSSVIAGPNTGELFF
CDR3nt: TGTGCCAGCAGCTCAGTTATAGCGGGGCCGAACACCGGGGAGCTGTTTTTT

abundance: many
len: 15
d_gene: -
v_gene: TRBV9
j_gene: TRBJ2-2
CDR3aa: CASSVVGADTGELFF
CDR3nt: TGTGCCAGCAGCGTAGTAGGGGCGGACACCGGGGAGCTGTTTTTT

abundance: few
len: 13
d_gene: -
v_gene: TRBV29-1
j_gene: TRBJ2-7
CDR3aa: CSSTGPGVNEQYF
CDR3nt: TGCAGCTCGACGGGGCCCGGCGTTAACGAGCAGTACTTC

abundance: few
len: 15
d_gene: TRBD2
v_gene: TRBV7-3
j_gene: TRBJ2-1
CDR3aa: CASSLSGSWGNEQFF
CDR3nt: TGTGCCAGCAGCTTAAGCGGGAGTTGGGGGAATGAGCAGTTCTTC

abundance: few
len: 15
d_gene: TRBD2
v_gene: TRBV2
j_gene: TRBJ2-7
CDR3aa: CASSERPSGSYEQYF
CDR3nt: TGTGCCAGCAGTGAACGGCCTAGCGGATCCTACGAGCAGTACTTC

abundance: -
len: 13
d_gene: -
v_gene: TRBV20-1
j_gene: TRBJ1-6
CDR3aa: CSAPLRINSPLHF
CDR3nt: TGCAGTGCCCCATTACGCATTAATTCACCCCTCCACTTT